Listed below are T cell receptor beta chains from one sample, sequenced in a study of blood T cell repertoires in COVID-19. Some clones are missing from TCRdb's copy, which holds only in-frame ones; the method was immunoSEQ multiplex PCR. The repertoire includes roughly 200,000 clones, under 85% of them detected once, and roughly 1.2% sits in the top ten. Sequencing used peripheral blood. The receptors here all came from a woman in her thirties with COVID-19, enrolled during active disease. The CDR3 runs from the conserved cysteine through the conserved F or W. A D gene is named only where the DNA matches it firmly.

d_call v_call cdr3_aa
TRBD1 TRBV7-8 CASSLGKGGGYGYTF
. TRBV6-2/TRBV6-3 CASSYFSGVNTEAFF
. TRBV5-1 CASSLQTGPNNSPLHF
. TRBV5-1 CASSLFGASYEQYF
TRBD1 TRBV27 CASRLPGQQNNEQFF
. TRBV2 CASSAQTFNEQFF
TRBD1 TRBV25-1 CASSDRQGDFVFYGYTF
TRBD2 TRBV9 CASSATSGGLTDTQYF
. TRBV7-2 CASSLGGRVSGNTIYF
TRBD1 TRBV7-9 CASSPRARAGGNEQFF
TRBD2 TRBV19 CASSITSGGSYNEQFF
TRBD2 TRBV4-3 CASSQGFALANSYNEQFF
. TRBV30 CAWSAGVDQPQHF
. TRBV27 CASSLTGNQPQHF
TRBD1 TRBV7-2 CASSLFQGAYSGNTIYF
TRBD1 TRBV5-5 CASSLGQGTGELFF
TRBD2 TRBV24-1 CATSDPTSGLQETQYF
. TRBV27 CASSPEEGLGQYF
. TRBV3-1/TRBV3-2 CASSPLAAPGEQYF
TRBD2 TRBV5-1 CASSLGLAGVPDTQYF
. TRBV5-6 CASTEGTDTQYF
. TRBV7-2 CASSVTGTLFGYTF
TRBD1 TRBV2 CASSGQGEETQYF
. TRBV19 CASSIVEGSGRYEQFF
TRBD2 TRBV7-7 CASSPGLASNNEQFF
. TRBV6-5 CASRGAVNYGYTF
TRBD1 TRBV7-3 CASSLAGQGTDTQYF
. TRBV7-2 CASSLRAGASGNTIYF
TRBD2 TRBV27 CASSYASGSYEQYF
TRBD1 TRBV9 CASSVGHSGQGAAEAFF
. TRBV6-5 CASSLQGSWYEQYF
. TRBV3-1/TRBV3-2 CASSQVRREGTQYF
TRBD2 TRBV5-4 CASSLGLAEGGQETQYF
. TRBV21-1 CASSNLRSVDTDRITEAFF
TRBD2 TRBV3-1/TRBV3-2 CASRNSGGAQETQYF
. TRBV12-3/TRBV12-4 CASSLARAIEAFF
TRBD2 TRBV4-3 CASSLGLAPMGEQFF
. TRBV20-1 CSASSSAGHGYTF
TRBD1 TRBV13 CASSLGTGPPIDYGYTF
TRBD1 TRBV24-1 CATSDSGTGGYHYEQYF
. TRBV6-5 CASRTSGETQYF
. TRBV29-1 CSVEVYSDTQYF
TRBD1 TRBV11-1 CASSLVGQGHEQYF
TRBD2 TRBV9 CASSPPGGGTDTQYF
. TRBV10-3 CAINLGVGQPQHF
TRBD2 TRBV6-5 CASSLGLAGGKTQYF
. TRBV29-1 CSVAGKLEETQYF
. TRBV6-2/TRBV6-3 CASSYANQGSYGYTF
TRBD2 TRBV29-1 CSVPGGAGPPANTGELFF